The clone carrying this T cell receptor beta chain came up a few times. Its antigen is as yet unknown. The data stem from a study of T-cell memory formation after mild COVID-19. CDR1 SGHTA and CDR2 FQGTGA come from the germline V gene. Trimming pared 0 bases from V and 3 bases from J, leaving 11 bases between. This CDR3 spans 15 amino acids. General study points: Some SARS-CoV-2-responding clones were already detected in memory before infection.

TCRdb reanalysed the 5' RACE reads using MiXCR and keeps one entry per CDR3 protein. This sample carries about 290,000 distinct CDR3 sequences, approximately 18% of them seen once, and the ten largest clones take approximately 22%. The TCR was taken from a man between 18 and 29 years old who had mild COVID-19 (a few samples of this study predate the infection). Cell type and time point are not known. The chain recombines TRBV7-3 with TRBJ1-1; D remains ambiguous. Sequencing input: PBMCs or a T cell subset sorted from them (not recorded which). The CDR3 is CASSLTGWAYTEAFF. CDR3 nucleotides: TGTGCCAGCAGCTTAACGGGGTGGGCGTACACTGAAGCTTTCTTT.